The 12 T cell receptor beta chains presented below share a single source sample, sequenced in a study of CD8 T cells in ankylosing spondylitis. TCRdb used MiXCR to reprocess the 5' RACE reads, holding one entry per CDR3 protein. Here the sample spans roughly 150,000 distinct CDR3 sequences, 30% to 40% being singletons. Sequenced material: synovial fluid, either unsorted or a sorted T cell fraction (not recorded which). These receptors were obtained from a male donor with ankylosing spondylitis.

This chain links TRBV20-1 with TRBJ2-3, with TRBD2 matching over 8 bases. In germline, CDR1 is DFQATT, CDR2 SNEGSKA (reference sequence). J lost 4 bases, V lost 1 base, and 1 base had no gene match. The CDR3 loop spans 13 amino acids. The CDR3 spells CSARAGGPDTQYF. DNA of the CDR3: TGCAGTGCTAGAGCGGGAGGGCCAGATACGCAGTATTTT.

This chain joins TRBV12-3 or TRBV12-4 and TRBJ2-1; D might be TRBD1 (5 bases). V was cut by 1 base and J by 7 bases, with 11 bases left in between. The CDR3 runs 14 residues. The CDR3 reads CASSLGSRVNEQFF. The CDR3 region has the DNA TGTGCCAGCAGTTTAGGGAGCAGGGTGAATGAGCAGTTCTTC.

The rearrangement joins TRBV12-3 or TRBV12-4 to TRBJ1-2; D is undetermined. V was pared by 3 bases and J by 4 bases, with 6 bases between. CDR3 size: 12 residues. The CDR3 DNA follows: TGTGCCAGCAGTTTGTTAGCCTATGGCTACACCTTC. It codes for CASSLLAYGYTF.

The rearrangement links TRBV6-2 or TRBV6-3 to TRBJ1-1; 7 bases fit TRBD1. Germline V gene lookup returns CDR1 MNHEY and CDR2 SVGEGT. This CDR3 region has 14 residues. J lost 3 bases, V lost 8 bases, and 9 bases had no gene match. CDR3 nucleotides: TGTGCCAGCCGTCTAGACAGGGAGGACACTGAAGCTTTCTTT. Translating it yields CASRLDREDTEAFF.

There are many counts of this clonotype. The chain joins TRBV7-2 to TRBJ2-1, with TRBD2 identical over 7 bases. CDR3 length equals 13 residues. Germline CDR1 and CDR2: SGHTA and FQGNSA. J was trimmed by 13 bases and V by 2 bases; bases with no gene match: 8. The CDR3 DNA reads TGTGCCAGCAGCTTAAAGGCGGGAGATAGACAGTTCTTC. It yields the protein CASSLKAGDRQFF.

This clonotype occurred many times. The chain carries TRBV5-1 and TRBJ2-2, with 9 positions matching TRBD1. The CDR3 totals 14 residues. Germline CDR1 is SGHRS and CDR2 is YFSETQ. V was clipped by 3 bases and J by 6 bases; unmatched bases: 3. The CDR3 DNA is TGCGCCAGCAGCTCCACAGGGGGCGCCGGGGAGCTGTTTTTT. Its protein product is CASSSTGGAGELFF.

V gene TRBV30 combines with J gene TRBJ1-5; D is uncertain. V lost 3 bases and J lost 4, with 13 bases in between. The germline CDR1 and CDR2 sequences are GTSNPN and SVGIG (reference sequence). The CDR3 has 14 amino acids. The CDR3 region is CAWRPAGGNQPQHF. DNA of the CDR3: TGTGCCTGGAGGCCCGCGGGAGGGAATCAGCCCCAGCATTTT.

The V and J genes are TRBV28 and TRBJ2-7; TRBD2 is a possible D gene (6 bases). In germline, CDR1 is MDHEN, CDR2 SYDVKM. V lost 7 bases to trimming and J lost 0 bases, with 16 bases between them. This CDR3 contains 15 residues. This CDR3 is CASTQWTGASYEQYF. The CDR3 DNA sequence: TGTGCCAGCACCCAATGGACGGGAGCCTCCTACGAGCAGTACTTC.

V and J are TRBV7-2 and TRBJ2-7; TRBD2 might be the D (6 bases). Trimming cost V 4 bases and J 1 base, with 11 bases left between them. CDR1 is SGHTA, CDR2 FQGNSA, per germline. This CDR3 spans 14 amino acids. CDR3 nucleotides: TGTGCCAGCAGCTCAATGGGACTTTCCTACGAGCAGTACTTC. This encodes CASSSMGLSYEQYF.

This clonotype appeared once. This chain links TRBV25-1 with TRBJ1-4; tentative D call: TRBD1 (6 bases). Per the germline V gene, CDR1 is MGHDK and CDR2 is SYGVNS. V lost 5 bases and J 10 bases, leaving 14 bases between the germline ends. The CDR3 spans 13 residues. CDR3 region: CASSRDNVAKLFF. Written as DNA, the CDR3 is TGTGCCAGCAGTCGGGACAACGTTGCAAAACTGTTTTTT.

The sample holds many counts of this clonotype. The rearrangement joins TRBV20-1 to TRBJ2-1; weak D call: TRBD2 (6 bases). Germline V gives CDR1 DFQATT, CDR2 SNEGSKA (reference sequence). V gave up 3 bases and J gave up 3 bases, with 15 bases separating them. The CDR3 has 15 residues. In nucleotides, the CDR3 is TGCAGTGCTAGTGGCGGGACTCAGGGCTACAATGAGCAGTTCTTC. It codes for CSASGGTQGYNEQFF.

This chain's CDR3 is CASSGRGLRGANEKLFF. CDR3 bases: TGTGCCAGCAGCGGCAGGGGGTTAAGAGGAGCTAATGAAAAACTGTTTTTT. V and J are TRBV7-2 and TRBJ1-4, with 7 bases that match TRBD1. This CDR3 contains 17 residues. Germline V gives CDR1 SGHTA, CDR2 FQGNSA. Losses at the gene ends were 5 bases for V and 3 bases for J; bases not matched to a gene: 12.